This T cell receptor beta chain is from a study of OX40 agonist ivuxolimab in advanced cancers. Study-level information: Checkpoint inhibitors had been given previously to over 30% of patients. Whole-study findings and limits: Averaged across samples, CD8+ T cells carried more expanded clones than CD4+ did.

Comments on this clone: Antigen unknown.

Losses at the gene ends were 3 bases for V and 3 bases for J; bases not matched to a gene: 10. The CDR3 is made up of 16 amino acids. Germline values: CDR1 SGDLS, CDR2 YYNGEE. The assay was immunoSEQ multiplex PCR, and TCRdb's table has in-frame clones only and misses some. The sample carries roughly 50,000 clones, roughly 90% recorded once. The sample consisted of CD4+ or CD8+ T cells sorted from blood, taken in a trial of the OX40 agonist ivuxolimab. The source is an adult with an advanced solid tumor such as melanoma, head and neck, liver or kidney cancer. The chain employs TRBV9 and TRBJ2-3; 7 bases are a match to TRBD2. The CDR3 bases are TGTGCCAGCAGCGAGGGCGGCGGGAGTTTAACAGATACGCAGTATTTT. Protein sequence: CASSEGGGSLTDTQYF. The full variable domain, its missing parts supplied by reference TRBV9 and TRBJ2-3, is DSGVTQTPKHLITATGQRVTLRCSPRSGDLSVYWYQQSLDQGLQFLIQYYNGEERAKGNILERFSAQQFPDLHSELNLSSLELGDSALYFCASSEGGGSLTDTQYFGPGTRLTVL.